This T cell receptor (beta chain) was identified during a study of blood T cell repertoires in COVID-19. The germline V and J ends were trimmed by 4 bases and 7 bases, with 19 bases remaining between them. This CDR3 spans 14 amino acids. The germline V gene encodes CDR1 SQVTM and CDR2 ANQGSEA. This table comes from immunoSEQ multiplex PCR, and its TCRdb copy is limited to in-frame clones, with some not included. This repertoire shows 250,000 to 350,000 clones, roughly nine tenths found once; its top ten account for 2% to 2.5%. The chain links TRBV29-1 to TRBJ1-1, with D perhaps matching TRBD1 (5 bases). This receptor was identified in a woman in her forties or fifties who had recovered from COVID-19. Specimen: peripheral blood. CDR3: CSVVFRGPGGEAFF. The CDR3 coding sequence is TGCAGCGTTGTTTTTCGGGGCCCGGGGGGTGAAGCTTTCTTT.